Below, 21 T cell receptor beta chains from the same sample are listed, as sequenced in a study of cytomegalovirus exposure and HLA in healthy donors. The data were produced by immunoSEQ multiplex PCR, yet TCRdb's version contains in-frame clones alone and is incomplete. The sample lists about 120,000 clones; around nine tenths were seen once. Sequencing used PBMCs. All receptors derive from a woman aged 18-29 years in good health and CMV-seronegative.

This clone turned up a few times. The chain uses TRBV27 and TRBJ2-7; TRBD2 might be the D (7 bases). V was clipped by 5 bases and J by 4 bases, with 18 bases between them. The CDR3 contains 15 residues. CDR1 is MNHEY, CDR2 SMNVEV, per germline (reference sequence). CDR3 in amino acids: CASSTPGGAAYEQYF. In DNA form, the CDR3 reads TGTGCCAGCAGTACCCCGGGGGGCGCGGCATACGAGCAGTACTTC.

The chain has TRBV18 and TRBJ1-2; TRBD1 might be the D (6 bases). This CDR3 contains 15 residues. Germline V gene data show CDR1 as KGHSH and CDR2 as LQKENI. V was pared by 1 base and J by 3 bases, with 12 bases between. The CDR3 nucleotides read TGTGCCAGCTCACCACGACAGGCTGCTGACTATGGCTACACCTTC. Translation gives CASSPRQAADYGYTF.

Only one count was recorded for this clone. The gene calls are TRBV7-2 and TRBJ2-7; possibly TRBD2 for D (6 bases). Germline V CDR1 and CDR2: SGHTA, FQGNSA. V lost 1 base and J lost 1, with 17 bases in between. This CDR3 has 17 residues. CDR3 nucleotides: TGTGCCAGCAGCTTAGGGTTTGGGCGGGATCAATCCTACGAGCAGTACTTC. Its translation is CASSLGFGRDQSYEQYF.

V usage is TRBV19 and J usage is TRBJ2-7; 9 bases fit TRBD1. Germline assignment: CDR1 LNHDA and CDR2 SQIVND (reference sequence). This CDR3 is built from 18 residues. Trimming at V came to 2 bases and at J to 2 bases, leaving 13 bases not matched to a gene. CDR3 coding DNA: TGTGCCAGTAGTATACTCGGGACAGGGCTGGCGTCCCCCTACGAGCAGTACTTC. Its translation is CASSILGTGLASPYEQYF.

The genes are TRBV6-1 and TRBJ2-7, with 7 bases matching TRBD1. CDR3 length equals 14 residues. Losses at the gene ends were 7 bases for V and 3 bases for J; bases not matched to a gene: 9. Germline assignment: CDR1 MNHNS and CDR2 SASEGT. CDR3 sequence (DNA): TGTGCCAGCACCTACGGGACAGAGATCTACGAGCAGTACTTC. This gives the protein CASTYGTEIYEQYF.

The rearrangement uses TRBV11-2 and TRBJ2-7; the D is unclear. Germline V gene data show CDR1 as SGHAT and CDR2 as FQNNGV. CDR3 size: 16 residues. V lost 3 bases, J lost 2 bases, and 17 bases lay in between. The CDR3 DNA sequence: TGTGCCAGCAGCTTGGTTGGCGGCCAGCGTCCCTACGAGCAGTACTTC. It specifies CASSLVGGQRPYEQYF. Using reference TRBV11-2 and TRBJ2-7 for the parts outside the CDR3, the full variable domain is EAGVAQSPRYKIIEKRQSVAFWCNPISGHATLYWYQQILGQGPKLLIQFQNNGVVDDSQLPKDRFSAERLKGVDSTLKIQPAKLEDSAVYLCASSLVGGQRPYEQYFGPGTRLTVT.

V and J are TRBV27 and TRBJ1-5, with 7 bases matching TRBD1. Germline CDR1 and CDR2: MNHEY and SMNVEV (reference sequence). V shed 7 bases and J 0 bases; nucleotides not matched to a gene: 15. The length of the CDR3 is 18 residues. The CDR3 DNA follows: TGTGCCAGCACCTACGATGCTCGGACAGGACCTAGCAATCAGCCCCAGCATTTT. Translation: CASTYDARTGPSNQPQHF.

This sequence joins TRBV27 and TRBJ1-5, with D possibly being TRBD1 (6 bases). V was clipped by 2 bases and J by 5 bases, with 10 bases between them. The CDR3 length is 14 residues. Germline assignment: CDR1 MNHEY and CDR2 SMNVEV (reference sequence). In DNA, the CDR3 is TGTGCCAGCAGTTTAAACGGGGGGCATCAGCCCCAGCATTTT. It translates to CASSLNGGHQPQHF.

The chain uses TRBV7-9 and TRBJ2-3; unclear D gene. The CDR3 spans 14 residues. Trimming stripped 3 bases from V and 2 bases from J, with 9 bases between. Germline V gene lookup returns CDR1 SEHNR and CDR2 FQNEAQ (reference sequence). The CDR3 is CASSFIHFTDTQYF. CDR3 nucleotide sequence: TGTGCCAGCAGCTTCATCCACTTCACAGATACGCAGTATTTT.

J is TRBJ1-4 and V is TRBV15; D not resolved. CDR1 and CDR2 from the germline V gene are LNHNV and YYDKDF (reference sequence). V was pared by 0 bases and J by 6 bases, with 8 bases between. The CDR3 loop spans 14 amino acids. The CDR3 DNA is TGTGCCACCAGCAGAGATCTGTCAGATGAAAAACTGTTTTTT. Translation gives CATSRDLSDEKLFF.

The genes are TRBV4-1 and TRBJ2-2; possible D gene TRBD1, 6 bases. This CDR3 spans 16 amino acids. Germline loops: CDR1 MGHRA, CDR2 YSYEKL. Between the trimmed V and J ends, which lost 3 bases and 9 bases, there was a span of 20 bases. CDR3 DNA: TGCGCCAGCAGCCACGCACCTAGGGACACTCACCGGGAGCTGTTTTTT. Protein product: CASSHAPRDTHRELFF.

The V and J genes are TRBV30 and TRBJ1-3; D is perhaps TRBD1 (6 bases). V was clipped by 0 bases and J by 8 bases, with 17 bases between them. Germline CDR1 is GTSNPN and CDR2 is SVGIG (reference sequence). The CDR3 has 15 residues. The DNA for the CDR3 is TGTGCCTGGAGTGTACAAGGCAGGGGTCTTGACACCATATATTTT. This translates into CAWSVQGRGLDTIYF.

The CDR3 here is CASAHRQGGEDTQYF. The CDR3, as DNA: TGTGCCAGCGCCCACCGACAGGGAGGAGAAGATACGCAGTATTTT. The chain joins TRBV6-5 to TRBJ2-3, with D possibly TRBD1 on 7 matching bases. Trimming cost V 8 bases and J 5 bases, with 20 bases left between them. CDR1 is MNHEY and CDR2 is SVGAGI in the germline V gene. The CDR3 is 15 amino acids.

This chain connects TRBV19 to TRBJ1-3; unclear D gene. Germline CDR1 reads LNHDA; CDR2 reads SQIVND (reference sequence). This CDR3 is 14 amino acids long. Trimming shortened V by 5 bases and J by 4 bases, and 12 bases separated the two germline ends. The CDR3, as DNA: TGTGCCAGTAGTCGCATCGGGTCCGGAAACACCATATATTTT. Its translation is CASSRIGSGNTIYF.

This rearrangement joins TRBV9 to TRBJ2-3; no definite D call. V was shortened by 0 bases and J by 1 base, with 9 bases between the two germline ends. Germline loops: CDR1 SGDLS, CDR2 YYNGEE. The CDR3 length is 15 residues. As DNA, the CDR3 is TGTGCCAGCAGCGTAGCCAGGCTTGGCACAGATACGCAGTATTTT. Residues: CASSVARLGTDTQYF.

This clone turned up a few times. The chain combines TRBV4-1 with TRBJ2-4; D is possibly TRBD1 (5 bases). V was trimmed by 4 bases and J by 7 bases, leaving 23 bases between them. CDR1 and CDR2 from the germline V gene are MGHRA and YSYEKL. CDR3 size: 17 residues. CDR3 residues: CASSRVWIGAETNIQYF. The CDR3 nucleotides are TGCGCCAGCAGCCGGGTGTGGATAGGGGCAGAGACCAACATTCAGTACTTC.

The chain employs TRBV2 and TRBJ1-3, with D possibly TRBD1 on 6 matching bases. CDR3 size: 15 residues. CDR1 is SNHLY and CDR2 is FYNNEI in the germline V gene. Between the trimmed V and J ends, which lost 6 bases and 0 bases, there was a span of 12 bases. The CDR3 nucleotides are TGTGCCAGCAGCGTGGACAGCAACTCTGGAAACACCATATATTTT. Protein sequence: CASSVDSNSGNTIYF.

The rearrangement joins TRBV4-1 to TRBJ2-5; 7 nucleotides line up with TRBD2. There are 16 residues in the CDR3. Germline loops: CDR1 MGHRA, CDR2 YSYEKL. V lost 2 bases and J lost 3; bases outside the gene matches: 9. The DNA for the CDR3 is TGCGCCAGCAGCCAAACTACCGTGGGGAGGGAAGAGACCCAGTACTTC. Residues: CASSQTTVGREETQYF.

J is TRBJ2-2 and V is TRBV5-1; 11 bases are a match to TRBD2. Germline V gene lookup returns CDR1 SGHRS and CDR2 YFSETQ. The CDR3 contains 15 residues. Trimming removed 0 bases from V and 7 bases from J; junction bases left unmatched: 2. The CDR3 spells CASSLGTSGFGELFF. In DNA, the CDR3 is TGCGCCAGCAGCTTGGGGACTAGCGGGTTCGGGGAGCTGTTTTTT.

The V call is TRBV5-1, the J call TRBJ2-7; maybe TRBD2 (7 bases). CDR3 size: 15 residues. Germline CDR1 SGHRS, CDR2 YFSETQ. Trimming removed 3 bases from V and 3 bases from J, with 16 bases in between. This CDR3 reads CASSSPWGGHYEQYF. In DNA, the CDR3 is TGCGCCAGCAGCTCCCCCTGGGGGGGCCACTACGAGCAGTACTTC.

This clone was seen more than once but under ten times. The chain is built from TRBV30 and TRBJ1-1, with 9 bases matching TRBD1. CDR3 length: 14 residues. V trimming: 2 bases; J trimming: 4 bases; junction bases outside the gene matches: 5. Germline CDR1 is GTSNPN and CDR2 is SVGIG (reference sequence). DNA for the CDR3: TGTGCCTGGAGTTGGGGACAGGGTGTCACTGAAGCTTTCTTT. Amino acids: CAWSWGQGVTEAFF.